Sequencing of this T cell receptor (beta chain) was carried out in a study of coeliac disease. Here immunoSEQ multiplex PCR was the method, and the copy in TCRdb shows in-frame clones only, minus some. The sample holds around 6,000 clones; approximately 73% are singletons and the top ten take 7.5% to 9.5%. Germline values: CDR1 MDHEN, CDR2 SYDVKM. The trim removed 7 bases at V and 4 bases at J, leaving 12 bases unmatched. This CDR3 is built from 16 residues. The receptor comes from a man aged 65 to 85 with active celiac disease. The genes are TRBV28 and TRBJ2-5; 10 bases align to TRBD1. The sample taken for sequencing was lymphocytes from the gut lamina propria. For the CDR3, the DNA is TGTGCCAGCACCCGAAGACAGGGGGCTTGGGGAGAGACCCAGTACTTC. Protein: CASTRRQGAWGETQYF.